The TCR beta chain described here comes from a study of blood T cell repertoires in COVID-19. Study-wide context: Acute and convalescent COVID-19 samples came from the United States, Italy and Spain. PBMCs, B-cell-depleted T cells, or T cells were the source of the cDNA or gDNA that made up the material.

Germline lookup yields CDR1 SGDLS and CDR2 YYNGEE. The J segment lost 0 bases and the V segment lost 3 bases, leaving 5 bases of the junction unmatched. CDR3 length equals 17 residues. Data came from immunoSEQ multiplex PCR; TCRdb stores just in-frame clones and leaves some out. The profile shows 150,000 to 200,000 clones, about 87% of them singletons. The V call is TRBV9, the J call TRBJ2-6; 8 bases line up with TRBD1. Sequencing was done on a sample of peripheral blood. The origin of this receptor is a man aged 35-49 years with active or convalescent COVID-19. The CDR3 sequence: CASSGGTGPSGANVLTF. As DNA, the CDR3 is TGTGCCAGCAGCGGGGGGACAGGCCCCTCTGGGGCCAACGTCCTGACTTTC.